These T cell receptor beta chains were read from a single sample in a study of neurological immune-mediated disorders. MiXCR, run by TCRdb on the 5' RACE reads, gives a single entry per CDR3 protein. The sample has tens of thousands of distinct CDR3 sequences; roughly 7% are singletons. The sequencing sample was made of PBMCs. The receptors derive from a woman between 40 and 50 years old in good health. Both conserved end residues are part of each CDR3. Each record gives: D gene, J gene, clone size, V gene, CDR3 DNA, CDR3 protein. D genes are given only for firm matches. Clone size is not always given. Where it is, it says once, few, many or a class for expanded clones.

d_gene: -
j_gene: TRBJ2-7
abundance: many
v_gene: TRBV25-1
CDR3nt: TGTGCCAGCAGTACCCGACAGGTGACCTACGAGCAGTACTTC
CDR3aa: CASSTRQVTYEQYF

d_gene: -
j_gene: TRBJ2-4
abundance: many
v_gene: TRBV5-6
CDR3nt: TGTGCCAGCAGCTTGGGTCGGGCGGCCAAAAACATTCAGTACTTC
CDR3aa: CASSLGRAAKNIQYF

d_gene: -
j_gene: TRBJ2-7
abundance: many
v_gene: TRBV27
CDR3nt: TGTGCCAGCAGTCCTCCCGTCTCGGGGCAGTACTTC
CDR3aa: CASSPPVSGQYF

d_gene: -
j_gene: TRBJ2-1
abundance: many
v_gene: TRBV6-1
CDR3nt: TGTGCCAGCAGTGGAAGTAGTGTTCCGGGCGATGAGCAGTTCTTC
CDR3aa: CASSGSSVPGDEQFF

d_gene: TRBD2
j_gene: TRBJ2-1
abundance: many
v_gene: TRBV12-3/TRBV12-4
CDR3nt: TGTGCCAGCAGTCCGACTAGCGGGGGATACAATGAGCAGTTCTTC
CDR3aa: CASSPTSGGYNEQFF

d_gene: -
j_gene: TRBJ1-1
abundance: many
v_gene: TRBV14
CDR3nt: TGTGCCAGCAGCCAAGATCTGGTTCCCAACACTGAAGCTTTCTTT
CDR3aa: CASSQDLVPNTEAFF

d_gene: -
j_gene: TRBJ2-1
abundance: many
v_gene: TRBV7-8
CDR3nt: TGTGCCAGCAGCTTAGTAAGGGTCTACAATGAGCAGTTCTTC
CDR3aa: CASSLVRVYNEQFF

d_gene: -
j_gene: TRBJ2-5
abundance: many
v_gene: TRBV20-1
CDR3nt: TGCAGTGCTAGTATGCCAGGGCAAGAGACCCAGTACTTC
CDR3aa: CSASMPGQETQYF

d_gene: -
j_gene: TRBJ1-1
abundance: many
v_gene: TRBV5-1
CDR3nt: TGCGCCAGCAACTCGGGGTCCCGCACCATGAACACTGAAGCTTTCTTT
CDR3aa: CASNSGSRTMNTEAFF

d_gene: TRBD1
j_gene: TRBJ2-2
abundance: many
v_gene: TRBV10-3
CDR3nt: TGTGCCATCAATTCCGGGACAGGGGGCACCGGGGAGCTGTTTTTT
CDR3aa: CAINSGTGGTGELFF

d_gene: -
j_gene: TRBJ2-1
abundance: many
v_gene: TRBV11-2
CDR3nt: TGTGCCAGCAGCTTATATGTTGAGCAGTTCTTC
CDR3aa: CASSLYVEQFF

d_gene: -
j_gene: TRBJ1-2
abundance: many
v_gene: TRBV5-6
CDR3nt: TGTGCCAGCAGCTTGGAACGGTACTATGGCTACACCTTC
CDR3aa: CASSLERYYGYTF

d_gene: -
j_gene: TRBJ1-1
abundance: once
v_gene: TRBV4-1
CDR3nt: TGCGCCAGCAGCCAAGCCGGGGTGAACACTGAAGCTTTCTTT
CDR3aa: CASSQAGVNTEAFF

d_gene: -
j_gene: TRBJ2-2
abundance: many
v_gene: TRBV4-1
CDR3nt: TGCGCCAGCAGCCAAGTTGGACAGCTCAACACCGGGGAGCTGTTTTTT
CDR3aa: CASSQVGQLNTGELFF

d_gene: TRBD2
j_gene: TRBJ2-5
abundance: medium-sized
v_gene: TRBV5-1
CDR3nt: TGCGCCAGCAGCTTGGCTGCTAGCGGGGGCCAAGAGACCCAGTACTTC
CDR3aa: CASSLAASGGQETQYF

d_gene: TRBD1
j_gene: TRBJ1-4
abundance: many
v_gene: TRBV18
CDR3nt: TGTGCCAGCTCACCAACAGGGGTTGGGAATGAAAAACTGTTTTTT
CDR3aa: CASSPTGVGNEKLFF

d_gene: -
j_gene: TRBJ1-2
abundance: many
v_gene: TRBV29-1
CDR3nt: TGCAGCGTTGAAGGTGGCTACACCTTC
CDR3aa: CSVEGGYTF

d_gene: -
j_gene: TRBJ2-1
abundance: many
v_gene: TRBV18
CDR3nt: TGTGCCAGCTCACCACGTGAGGGACCCAATGAGCAGTTCTTC
CDR3aa: CASSPREGPNEQFF

d_gene: -
j_gene: TRBJ1-5
abundance: many
v_gene: TRBV5-6
CDR3nt: TGTGCCAGCAGCTTGGGGCGTAGCAATCAGCCCCAGCATTTT
CDR3aa: CASSLGRSNQPQHF

d_gene: TRBD2
j_gene: TRBJ2-3
abundance: many
v_gene: TRBV20-1
CDR3nt: TGCAGTGCTGGGACTAGCGGGAAGAGCACAGATACGCAGTATTTT
CDR3aa: CSAGTSGKSTDTQYF

d_gene: -
j_gene: TRBJ2-1
abundance: many
v_gene: TRBV12-3/TRBV12-4
CDR3nt: TGTGCCAGCACCGATCCGTCGGGGAAAGAGTTCTTC
CDR3aa: CASTDPSGKEFF

d_gene: TRBD1
j_gene: TRBJ2-2
abundance: many
v_gene: TRBV5-1
CDR3nt: TGCGCCAGCAGCTTGACAGGGGGCGACTACACCGGGGAGCTGTTTTTT
CDR3aa: CASSLTGGDYTGELFF

d_gene: TRBD2
j_gene: TRBJ2-1
abundance: many
v_gene: TRBV18
CDR3nt: TGTGCCAGCTCACCTCCGGGACTAGCTCGCGACAATGAGCAGTTCTTC
CDR3aa: CASSPPGLARDNEQFF

d_gene: -
j_gene: TRBJ1-1
abundance: many
v_gene: TRBV5-5
CDR3nt: TGTGCCAGCAGCACGGGACGACCACGTTGGGGCACTGAAGCTTTCTTT
CDR3aa: CASSTGRPRWGTEAFF

d_gene: TRBD2
j_gene: TRBJ2-7
abundance: many
v_gene: TRBV11-1
CDR3nt: TGTGCCAGCACCCTTACAGGGACTAGTTCGCAAGAGCAGTACTTC
CDR3aa: CASTLTGTSSQEQYF

d_gene: TRBD1
j_gene: TRBJ1-1
abundance: many
v_gene: TRBV10-3
CDR3nt: TGTGCCATCAGTGACCCCCGGGGCAGGGGGTACACTGAAGCTTTCTTT
CDR3aa: CAISDPRGRGYTEAFF

d_gene: -
j_gene: TRBJ2-1
abundance: many
v_gene: TRBV20-1
CDR3nt: TGCAGTGCTCCTAATATGACCCACGATGAGCAGTTCTTC
CDR3aa: CSAPNMTHDEQFF

d_gene: -
j_gene: TRBJ2-7
abundance: many
v_gene: TRBV28
CDR3nt: TGTGCCAGCAGCCGCGACAGGGGAGGGGGTTACGAGCAGTACTTC
CDR3aa: CASSRDRGGGYEQYF

d_gene: -
j_gene: TRBJ1-5
abundance: -
v_gene: TRBV6-2/TRBV6-3
CDR3nt: TGTGCCAGCAGCTACGTGGGGGTAGGAGGACAGCCCCAGCATTTT
CDR3aa: CASSYVGVGGQPQHF

d_gene: -
j_gene: TRBJ1-1
abundance: medium-sized
v_gene: TRBV3-1
CDR3nt: TGTGCCAGCAGCCAGGACCCTAGGAACACTGAAGCTTTCTTT
CDR3aa: CASSQDPRNTEAFF

d_gene: TRBD2
j_gene: TRBJ2-1
abundance: many
v_gene: TRBV7-2
CDR3nt: TGTGCCAGCAGCTTAGAGCCTAGCGGGAGGGCTGATGAGCAGTTCTTC
CDR3aa: CASSLEPSGRADEQFF

d_gene: -
j_gene: TRBJ2-3
abundance: -
v_gene: TRBV9
CDR3nt: TGTGCCAGCAGCGCTCCCGGCACAGATACGCAGTATTTT
CDR3aa: CASSAPGTDTQYF

d_gene: TRBD1
j_gene: TRBJ2-2
abundance: many
v_gene: TRBV20-1
CDR3nt: TGCAGTGCACAGGGGGTTAACACCGGGGAGCTGTTTTTT
CDR3aa: CSAQGVNTGELFF

d_gene: -
j_gene: TRBJ2-3
abundance: many
v_gene: TRBV27
CDR3nt: TGTGCCAGCAGTTTAGCTGGCAGGGATACGCAGTATTTT
CDR3aa: CASSLAGRDTQYF

d_gene: TRBD2
j_gene: TRBJ2-7
abundance: many
v_gene: TRBV7-2
CDR3nt: TGTGCCAGCAGCTACACTAGCGGCTCCTACGAGCAGTACTTC
CDR3aa: CASSYTSGSYEQYF

d_gene: TRBD1
j_gene: TRBJ2-7
abundance: few
v_gene: TRBV20-1
CDR3nt: TGCAGTGCTAGGGGGGACAGCTCCTACGAGCAGTACTTC
CDR3aa: CSARGDSSYEQYF

d_gene: -
j_gene: TRBJ1-1
abundance: many
v_gene: TRBV5-1
CDR3nt: TGCGCCAGCAGCTTGGCCCGGGGTGGATCCACTGAAGCTTTCTTT
CDR3aa: CASSLARGGSTEAFF

d_gene: -
j_gene: TRBJ1-2
abundance: many
v_gene: TRBV14
CDR3nt: TGTGCCAGCAGCTCCGGGACAACCTATGGCTACACCTTC
CDR3aa: CASSSGTTYGYTF

d_gene: -
j_gene: TRBJ1-1
abundance: many
v_gene: TRBV29-1
CDR3nt: TGCAGCGTTGCGGTTCAGGGGCAACAGGGTGGTGAAGCTTTCTTT
CDR3aa: CSVAVQGQQGGEAFF

d_gene: -
j_gene: TRBJ1-1
abundance: many
v_gene: TRBV6-6
CDR3nt: TGTGCCAGCAGTACTCCCCCTGGGCGGGTGAACACTGAAGCTTTCTTT
CDR3aa: CASSTPPGRVNTEAFF

d_gene: TRBD1
j_gene: TRBJ1-1
abundance: many
v_gene: TRBV25-1
CDR3nt: TGTGCCAGCAGTGGGGACACAGGGGACACTGAAGCTTTCTTT
CDR3aa: CASSGDTGDTEAFF

d_gene: TRBD1
j_gene: TRBJ1-5
abundance: many
v_gene: TRBV20-1
CDR3nt: TGCAGTGCTGCTCCGGAACAGGGGGGCAATCAGCCCCAGCATTTT
CDR3aa: CSAAPEQGGNQPQHF

d_gene: -
j_gene: TRBJ2-2
abundance: many
v_gene: TRBV28
CDR3nt: TGTGCCAGCAGTTCTTCAGGTGTAGGGCGAACCGGGGAGCTGTTTTTT
CDR3aa: CASSSSGVGRTGELFF